A selection of T cell receptor beta chains follows, all from one sample in a study of shared clonotypes between healthy human individuals. Generated by immunoSEQ multiplex PCR, the TCRdb table keeps only in-frame clones and is missing some. The sample lists about 1.9 million clones; around 93% were seen once. Sequenced input: naive CD8+ T cells from PBMCs. Receptors were obtained from a man between 18 and 35 years old in good health. Some clones in this sample may be carry-over from other donors' samples. Each CDR3 is given with its conserved first and last residue. The D gene is left open where the match is weak. Not every row has a clone size; where given, it reads once, few, many or a size class.

TGTGCCAGCAGCCCAAGGCCGACAGGGAGCTCCTACGAGCAGTACTTC	CASSPRPTGSSYEQYF	TRBV27	TRBJ2-7	-	TRBD1
TGTGCCACACAGGAATCACAAGAGACCCAGTACTTC	CATQESQETQYF	TRBV6-5	TRBJ2-5	-	-
TGTGCCACCAGCAGAGGTTCATGGCAGGGAGAGGGCTCAGATACGCAGTATTTT	CATSRGSWQGEGSDTQYF	TRBV15	TRBJ2-3	once	-
TGTGCCAGCAGTGAATCATTTGCGACTAGCGGGAGCTACGAGCAGTACTTC	CASSESFATSGSYEQYF	TRBV6-1	TRBJ2-7	-	TRBD2
TGCGCCAGCAGCCAAGACGGGACAGGGGGCGCCTATGGCTACACCTTC	CASSQDGTGGAYGYTF	TRBV4-1	TRBJ1-2	-	TRBD1
TGTGCCAGCAGCCCTCACTCCTCGGACTATGGCTACACCTTC	CASSPHSSDYGYTF	TRBV9	TRBJ1-2	-	-
TGTGCCAGCAGTTTTATCGGGGCCTCTCCTTATGGCTACACCTTC	CASSFIGASPYGYTF	TRBV27	TRBJ1-2	-	-
TGTGCCAGCAGTCCTCCGGAAGGAAACACCATATATTTT	CASSPPEGNTIYF	TRBV28	TRBJ1-3	-	-
TGTGCCAGCAGCTTAGCGCAACTAGCGGGAGTCCTCAATGAGCAGTTCTTC	CASSLAQLAGVLNEQFF	TRBV7-2	TRBJ2-1	-	TRBD2
TGTGCCAGCAGTGACGATGCGGGAGCCTACAATGAGCAGTTCTTC	CASSDDAGAYNEQFF	TRBV2	TRBJ2-1	-	TRBD2
TGTGCCAGCAGCATTAACAGGAAGCCCTCCTACGAGCAGTACTTC	CASSINRKPSYEQYF	TRBV7-9	TRBJ2-7	-	-
TGTGCCAGCAGTCCCCCTTCGCGGGAGGGCCTCTACGAGCAGTACTTC	CASSPPSREGLYEQYF	TRBV28	TRBJ2-7	-	TRBD2